A single sample is the source of the 13 T cell receptor beta chains below, sequenced in a study of T cells in Graves' hyperthyroidism and ophthalmopathy. Amplified regions were TCR beta CDR3 sequences from RNA transcripts. HTBI primers were the set used in a first-round RT-PCR of the TCR CDR3. TCRdb re-derived calls from the multiplex PCR reads in MiXCR, one entry per CDR3 protein. Of approximately 400,000 distinct CDR3 sequences in the sample, approximately 15% were seen once. What was sequenced was blood. These receptors originate from a woman aged 18-29 years with Graves' hyperthyroidism that later progressed to Graves' ophthalmopathy.

The sample holds many counts of this clonotype. The V call is TRBV4-1, the J call TRBJ2-1; maybe TRBD1 (5 bases). CDR1 is MGHRA, CDR2 YSYEKL, per germline. This CDR3 has 16 residues. The V end lost 4 bases, the J end lost 2 bases, and 15 bases lay between the germline ends. The CDR3 here is CASSLTPTATYNEQFF. The CDR3 DNA follows: TGCGCCAGCAGCCTCACGCCGACAGCAACCTACAATGAGCAGTTCTTC.

The rearrangement links TRBV4-1 to TRBJ1-1; weak D call: TRBD1 (5 bases). From germline, CDR1 is MGHRA and CDR2 YSYEKL. This CDR3 region has 13 residues. Trimming took 5 bases from V and 4 from J, leaving 11 bases between them. DNA of the CDR3: TGCGCCAGCAGCAGCGGGACGCCCACTGAAGCTTTCTTT. It specifies CASSSGTPTEAFF.

In this sample, this clonotype turned up many times. The chain is built from TRBV11-2 and TRBJ1-1; weak D call: TRBD1 (6 bases). Germline V CDR1 and CDR2: SGHAT, FQNNGV. The CDR3 totals 15 residues. V was clipped by 5 bases and J by 0 bases, with 13 bases between them. The CDR3 sequence is CASSPNRALNTEAFF. The CDR3 DNA sequence: TGTGCCAGCAGCCCCAACAGGGCTCTGAACACTGAAGCTTTCTTT.

This clonotype was recorded at least ten times. V and J are TRBV6-5 and TRBJ1-6; TRBD1 is a possible D gene (5 bases). This CDR3 contains 16 residues. The V gene's germline CDR1 is MNHEY and CDR2 SVGAGI. V gave up 2 bases and J gave up 5 bases, with 13 bases separating them. Written as DNA, the CDR3 is TGTGCCAGCAGTTACGAGACGACAGCACATAATTCACCCCTCCACTTT. Translated, it gives CASSYETTAHNSPLHF.

This clonotype has a count of ten or more. V and J are TRBV7-2 and TRBJ2-3, with 7 bases identical to TRBD2. The CDR3 loop spans 15 amino acids. Germline-derived CDR1 and CDR2 are SGHTA and FQGNSA. V dropped 7 bases and J dropped 2; count of bases not matched to a gene: 9. CDR3 coding DNA: TGTGCCAGCACTGTGCAGGGAGGGGCCACAGATACGCAGTATTTT. This codes for CASTVQGGATDTQYF. Using reference TRBV7-2 and TRBJ2-3 for the parts outside the CDR3, the full variable domain is GAGVSQSPSNKVTEKGKDVELRCDPISGHTALYWYRQSLGQGLEFLIYFQGNSAPDKSGLPSDRFSAERTGGSVSTLTIQRTQQEDSAVYLCASTVQGGATDTQYFGPGTRLTVL.

As for this clonotype: Just one base apart from a much larger clone, this may be a read error. The rearrangement joins TRBV20-1 to TRBJ2-3; 8 positions agree with TRBD2. Per the germline V gene, CDR1 is DFQATT and CDR2 is SNEGSKA (reference sequence). The CDR3 loop spans 14 amino acids. DNA for the CDR3: TGCAATACCGAGCGGGAGCTGGAGACAGATACGCAGTATTTT. It specifies CNTERELETDTQYF.

This clonotype rates as medium-sized. The rearrangement links TRBV6-2 or TRBV6-3 to TRBJ2-7; TRBD1 matches at 7 bases. V shed 6 bases and J 2 bases; nucleotides not matched to a gene: 4. Germline CDR1 and CDR2: MNHEY and SVGEGT. CDR3 size: 13 residues. The CDR3 DNA is TGTGCCAGCAGCCTGGGACAGACCTACGAGCAGTACTTC. As protein: CASSLGQTYEQYF.

This clonotype was detected ten times or more. The CDR3 DNA sequence: TGCAGTGCTCCGATACTAGCGGGAGGTCTCGAGCAGTTCTTC. Protein product: CSAPILAGGLEQFF. The genes are TRBV20-1 and TRBJ2-1, with 12 positions matching TRBD2. Germline V gene lookup returns CDR1 DFQATT and CDR2 SNEGSKA (reference sequence). This CDR3 region has 14 residues. The ends lost 5 bases at V and 10 bases at J; junction bases unmatched: 9.

This chain connects TRBV7-6 to TRBJ1-5; possible D gene TRBD1, 6 bases. There are 17 residues in the CDR3. V gave up 2 bases and J gave up 4 bases, with 18 bases separating them. Germline CDR1 reads SGHVS; CDR2 reads FNYEAQ. The chain's CDR3 is CASSLSTGPIPNQPQHF. The CDR3 coding sequence is TGTGCCAGCAGCTTATCAACAGGGCCCATTCCTAATCAGCCCCAGCATTTT. The variable domain in full, with the rest retrieved from reference TRBV7-6 and TRBJ1-5, is GAGVSQSPRYKVTKRGQDVALRCDPISGHVSLYWYRQALGQGPEFLTYFNYEAQQDKSGLPNDRFSAERPEGSISTLTIQRTEQRDSAMYRCASSLSTGPIPNQPQHFGDGTRLSIL.

The sample holds many counts of this clonotype. The chain recombines TRBV28 with TRBJ1-3, with D perhaps TRBD1 (5 bases). The length of the CDR3 is 16 residues. Germline V gives CDR1 MDHEN, CDR2 SYDVKM. V lost 6 bases, J lost 5 bases, and 20 bases lay in between. CDR3 protein: CASSAPGLLGRNTIYF. The CDR3 nucleotides read TGTGCCAGCAGCGCCCCGGGACTACTAGGGAGAAACACCATATATTTT.

A word on this clonotype: A much larger clone sits a single nucleotide away, making a read error possible. The chain has TRBV24-1 and TRBJ2-7, with 8 nucleotides matching TRBD2. V lost 12 bases to trimming and J lost 3 bases; unmatched junction nucleotides: 3. The CDR3 consists of 11 residues. The germline gives CDR1 KGHDR, CDR2 SFDVKD. The CDR3 coding sequence is TGTGCCGCAAGCGGGGGCTACGAGCAGTACTTC. This codes for CAASGGYEQYF.

About this clonotype: A much larger clone is a single base away; this may be a read error. The V and J genes are TRBV7-9 and TRBJ2-5; D is uncertain. Germline loops: CDR1 SEHNR, CDR2 FQNEAQ (reference sequence). The CDR3 extends over 12 amino acids. V was cut by 3 bases and J by 5 bases, with 7 bases left in between. The CDR3 is CASSFARETQYF. As DNA, the CDR3 is TGTGCCAGCAGCTTCGCCAGGGAGACCCAGTACTTC.

This clonotype has a handful of counts. The rearrangement joins TRBV6-4 to TRBJ2-3; 10 bases line up with TRBD2. Trimming took 3 bases from V and 4 from J; bases not matched to a gene: 1. Germline loops: CDR1 MRHNA, CDR2 SNTAGT. The CDR3 runs 14 residues. CDR3 amino acids: CASSEGLAADTQYF. CDR3 DNA sequence: TGTGCCAGCAGTGAAGGACTAGCGGCAGATACGCAGTATTTT.